This entry is about one T cell receptor beta chain. This sample was taken from a study of Ad26.COV2.S vaccination and SARS-CoV-2 variants. At the level of the study: By the intramuscular route, Ad26.COV2.S was given once, or twice 56 days apart.

Specified treatment: 15 to 20 received Ad26.COV2.S at low or high dose, single or two shots; about 5 received placebo; per-sample allocation not given. Sample collection was performed on day 63 after the first vaccine or placebo injection. Libraries were prepared by immunoSEQ multiplex PCR; TCRdb keeps only in-frame clonotypes and omits some of them. The repertoire consists of about 350,000 clones, with about 86% occurring once and the leading ten covering about 10%. Per the germline V gene, CDR1 is LGHDT and CDR2 is YNNKEL (reference sequence). The V gene lost 5 bases and the J gene lost 7 bases, with 12 bases spanning the gap. The CDR3 is made up of 13 amino acids.

The TCR originated in a person aged 18 to 59 who received the Ad26.COV2.S COVID-19 vaccine or a placebo. Sequenced here: peripheral blood, sampled in a trial of Ad26.COV2.S vaccine versus placebo. The genes are TRBV3-1 (or the pseudogene TRBV3-2) and TRBJ1-5, with D possibly matching TRBD1 (6 bases). The CDR3 is CASSAGVRQPQHF. Written as DNA, the CDR3 is TGTGCCAGCAGCGCAGGGGTTAGGCAGCCCCAGCATTTT.